A selection of T cell receptor beta chains follows, all from one sample in a study of STAT3 mutations in large granular lymphocyte leukemia. Repertoires were generated with immunoSEQ multiplex PCR, while TCRdb's copy carries only in-frame clones and drops some. The sample has around 33,000 clones, more than 60% seen once. The sequencing sample was made of peripheral blood mononuclear cells. All receptors come from a woman in her fifties or sixties with T-cell large granular lymphocyte leukemia. Some clones in this sample may be carry-over from other donors' samples. Each CDR3 is given without its conserved first and last residue. Fields, in order: CDR3 protein, V gene, CDR3 length.

CDR3: ASSPGPIRGDEQF
V: TRBV5-1
length: 13

CDR3: AWKGRVARNNEQF
V: TRBV30
length: 13

CDR3: ASSLTSGSGYNEQF
V: TRBV4-2
length: 14

CDR3: SAGLAYEQY
V: TRBV29-1
length: 9

CDR3: ASSLRTSGSYEQY
V: TRBV28
length: 13

CDR3: ASSFSGYNQPQH
V: TRBV28
length: 12

CDR3: ASSFQGAYQPQH
V: TRBV7-9
length: 12

CDR3: ASSYSRGLNTEAF
V: TRBV6-6
length: 13

CDR3: ASSSGQGGQPQH
V: TRBV7-9
length: 12

CDR3: ASSHAAYEQY
V: TRBV7-9
length: 10

CDR3: ASSLAATRGSSEQY
V: TRBV7-9
length: 14

CDR3: ASSVGDRSGEKLF
V: TRBV9
length: 13

CDR3: ASSPNTGELF
V: TRBV2
length: 10

CDR3: ASSSPGQGTNYGYT
V: TRBV6-6
length: 14

CDR3: ASSKGLAGLFFYEQY
V: TRBV21-1
length: 15

CDR3: ASSSQNRQPQH
V: TRBV6-5
length: 11

CDR3: ASTFSFPGLAGGVSYEQY
V: TRBV27
length: 18

CDR3: ASSESLLPSSYNEQF
V: TRBV25-1
length: 15

CDR3: ASSVGPSSGSRYEQY
V: TRBV9
length: 15

CDR3: AISEEGQGFERETQY
V: TRBV10-3
length: 15

CDR3: ASTKLRQGAVMNTEAF
V: TRBV27
length: 16

CDR3: SVKTGYSNQPQH
V: TRBV29-1
length: 12

CDR3: ASSSLQGAGNQPQH
V: TRBV19
length: 14

CDR3: ASSLGYQRSSYEQY
V: TRBV7-9
length: 14

CDR3: ASSSSFDGYT
V: TRBV19
length: 10

CDR3: ASRNFPDRRRPTQY
V: TRBV6-6
length: 14

CDR3: ASSLQNWAEKLF
V: TRBV5-6
length: 12

CDR3: ASRRGAQETQY
V: TRBV7-9
length: 11

CDR3: ASSRRAGGAEYGYT
V: TRBV4-1
length: 14

CDR3: ASTFLAVNTGELF
V: TRBV2
length: 13

CDR3: ASSRGGSAGANVLT
V: TRBV2
length: 14

CDR3: ASSRLTAAGGTDTQY
V: TRBV7-9
length: 15

CDR3: ASSLGGTGISGYT
V: TRBV7-2
length: 13

CDR3: ASSPDGLLAGTDDTQY
V: TRBV18
length: 16

CDR3: ASSLSRHTGELF
V: TRBV9
length: 12

CDR3: ASSFSLAGYNEQF
V: TRBV7-8
length: 13

CDR3: ASSFIGAYYEQY
V: TRBV28
length: 12

CDR3: ASSRQRTGELF
V: TRBV5-4
length: 11

CDR3: ASRSGHTGELF
V: TRBV7-8
length: 11

CDR3: ASSLTGGGQETQY
V: TRBV7-2
length: 13

CDR3: ASSLSGRALNEQF
V: TRBV7-2
length: 13

CDR3: ASSEEESGNTIY
V: TRBV2
length: 12

CDR3: ASSEASAYVQETQY
V: TRBV25-1
length: 14

CDR3: ASSALGDTDTQY
V: TRBV5-1
length: 12

CDR3: ASSPKTGINEKLF
V: TRBV7-2
length: 13

CDR3: ASSPGTGHSYEQY
V: TRBV5-6
length: 13

CDR3: ASREAGGRNQPQH
V: TRBV2
length: 13

CDR3: ASSDREETQY
V: TRBV5-1
length: 10

CDR3: ASRFGRTVMGEQY
V: TRBV6-6
length: 13

CDR3: ASSETGTGNTGELF
V: TRBV25-1
length: 14

CDR3: ASSARTGGLTYEQY
V: TRBV28
length: 14

CDR3: ASSFGTGGHEQY
V: TRBV5-1
length: 12

CDR3: ASSPGDGNQPQH
V: TRBV27
length: 12

CDR3: SVDLAGGLTDTQY
V: TRBV29-1
length: 13

CDR3: SVAGVLNTEAF
V: TRBV29-1
length: 11

CDR3: ALGQAEQF
V: TRBV5-4
length: 8

CDR3: SAPSAGELF
V: TRBV20-1
length: 9